Following are 17 T cell receptor beta chains from one sample sequenced in a study of T-cell reconstitution after alpha-beta-depleted transplantation in children. Preparation of the TCRbeta library used unique molecular identifiers. In TCRdb, the PCR reads were re-called with MiXCR into one record per CDR3 protein. The data hold tens of thousands of distinct CDR3 sequences, with over 4.5% observed a single time. The specimen comprised PBMCs, mostly from graft donor cells, sampled 60 days after TCRalphabeta/CD19-depleted stem cell transplant. These receptor sequences come from a female patient aged 2-10 years who had a stem cell transplant for aplastic anemia, so the T cells may come from the graft donor.

At least ten counts were recorded for this clonotype. This chain connects TRBV6-5 to TRBJ2-7, with TRBD2 matching 7 bases. CDR1 is MNHEY and CDR2 is SVGAGI in the germline V gene. Trimming took 0 bases from V and 0 from J; bases not matched to a gene: 11. The CDR3 totals 18 residues. CDR3 sequence: CASSYSWVAGSSSYEQYF. As DNA, the CDR3 is TGTGCCAGCAGTTACTCTTGGGTAGCGGGTAGTTCCTCCTACGAGCAGTACTTC.

Ten or more counts support this clonotype. The rearrangement uses TRBV5-5 and TRBJ2-1; no clear D. V shed 2 bases and J shed 0 bases, with 12 bases lying between them. CDR1 SGHKS and CDR2 YYEKEE come from the germline V gene (reference sequence). The CDR3 has 16 amino acids. This chain's CDR3 is CASSFLFHYSYNEQFF. The CDR3 coding sequence is TGTGCCAGCAGCTTTCTCTTTCACTACTCCTACAATGAGCAGTTCTTC. Drawing the rest from reference TRBV5-5 and TRBJ2-1, the complete variable domain is DAGVTQSPTHLIKTRGQQVTLRCSPISGHKSVSWYQQVLGQGPQFIFQYYEKEERGRGNFPDRFSARQFPNYSSELNVNALLLGDSALYLCASSFLFHYSYNEQFFGPGTRLTVL.

Many counts were recorded for this clonotype. V usage is TRBV5-1 and J usage is TRBJ1-1; D not certain. The V end was cut by 5 bases, the J end by 5 bases, with 13 bases between. This CDR3 has 13 residues. The germline V gene encodes CDR1 SGHRS and CDR2 YFSETQ. The chain's CDR3 is CASRVVERTEAFF. CDR3 nucleotides: TGCGCCAGCAGGGTCGTTGAGCGGACTGAAGCTTTCTTT.

Concerning this clonotype: Just one base apart from a much larger clone, this may be a read error. The chain joins TRBV7-3 to TRBJ2-2; D possibly corresponds to TRBD2 (5 bases). The germline gives CDR1 SGHTA, CDR2 FQGTGA. CDR3 length equals 16 residues. In DNA form, the CDR3 reads TGTGCCAGCAGCTCTAACTCGGGTATTGACACCGGGAAGCTGTTTTTT. It specifies CASSSNSGIDTGKLFF.

This clonotype was recorded at least ten times. The chain uses TRBV24-1 and TRBJ2-3; the D call may be TRBD1 or TRBD2 (6 bases each). Germline V CDR1 and CDR2: KGHDR, SFDVKD. Deletions cut 4 bases from V and 1 base from J, with 23 bases between. The CDR3 contains 19 residues. CDR3 sequence: CATSDPTPVDGGGTDTQYF. The CDR3 DNA reads TGTGCCACCAGTGACCCCACTCCAGTTGACGGGGGCGGCACAGATACGCAGTATTTT.

The sample holds many counts of this clonotype. The rearrangement links TRBV18 to TRBJ1-5; tentative D call: TRBD1 (6 bases). Trimming shortened V by 4 bases and J by 5 bases, and 12 bases separated the two germline ends. CDR1 and CDR2 (germline): KGHSH, LQKENI. The CDR3 runs 14 residues. Here the CDR3 DNA reads TGTGCCAGCTCACATCAGGGGAAGGATCAGCCCCAGCATTTT. This encodes CASSHQGKDQPQHF.

This clonotype was seen many times. The genes are TRBV7-6 and TRBJ2-3; TRBD2 matches 11 bases. CDR1 and CDR2 (germline): SGHVS, FNYEAQ. The CDR3 extends over 17 amino acids. V lost 5 bases to trimming and J lost 5 bases; unmatched junction nucleotides: 12. The DNA of the CDR3 is TGTGCCAGCAGCCTCCGAGATAGCGGGGGGGCCGGAGATACGCAGTATTTT. This sequence encodes CASSLRDSGGAGDTQYF.

This clonotype was seen many times. Here the CDR3 reads CASSESSENTEAFF. CDR3 in DNA: TGTGCCAGCAGTGAGAGCTCAGAAAACACTGAAGCTTTCTTT. This chain joins TRBV2 and TRBJ1-1, with D unresolved. The CDR3 runs to 14 residues. V was cut by 3 bases and J by 2 bases, with 10 bases left in between. Germline CDR1 and CDR2: SNHLY and FYNNEI.

The table lists this clonotype with many counts. The chain employs TRBV12-3 or TRBV12-4 and TRBJ1-1; TRBD1 might be the D (5 bases). V lost 4 bases and J lost 6, with 15 bases in between. This CDR3 region has 14 residues. CDR3 amino acids: CASSSSRARPEAFF. CDR3 bases: TGTGCCAGCAGTTCGTCCAGGGCTCGTCCTGAAGCTTTCTTT.

This clonotype has at least ten counts. This chain connects TRBV7-8 to TRBJ2-4; D is uncertain. V lost 5 bases and J lost 8, with 7 bases in between. Looked up from germline, CDR1 is SGHVS and CDR2 is FQNEAQ. The CDR3 length is 11 residues. This chain's CDR3 is CASSLTDIQYF. The DNA for the CDR3 is TGTGCCAGCAGCCTAACGGACATTCAGTACTTC.

This clonotype was seen many times. This chain connects TRBV7-2 to TRBJ1-1; the D gene is possibly TRBD1 (6 bases). CDR1 and CDR2 from the germline V gene are SGHTA and FQGNSA. The CDR3 runs 16 residues. Trimming removed 4 bases at V and 6 bases at J, with 21 bases between. DNA of the CDR3: TGTGCCAGCAGCTCCCCCGGGACAAGGGGGAGGGCTGAAGCTTTCTTT. Translated: CASSSPGTRGRAEAFF.

There are many counts of this clonotype. This chain uses TRBV30 with TRBJ2-5, with 12 bases fitting TRBD2. Trimming removed 3 bases from V and 5 bases from J; junction bases left unmatched: 4. This CDR3 is 14 amino acids long. CDR1 and CDR2 (germline): GTSNPN, SVGIG (reference sequence). The chain's CDR3 is CAWRLAGGRETQYF. The CDR3, as DNA: TGTGCCTGGAGGCTAGCGGGAGGGCGTGAGACCCAGTACTTC.

This clonotype has only a few counts. The chain combines TRBV5-1 with TRBJ2-7; 10 positions agree with TRBD1. V gave up 3 bases and J gave up 3 bases; unmatched junction bases: 3. The CDR3 contains 14 residues. Germline CDR1 is SGHRS and CDR2 is YFSETQ. CDR3 loop: CASSWGDRGYEQYF. The CDR3 DNA sequence: TGCGCCAGCAGCTGGGGGGACAGGGGCTACGAGCAGTACTTC.

This clonotype came up a few times. The junction does not match germline at one end; this may be a read error. The chain carries TRBV5-1 and TRBJ2-1; 8 bases match TRBD2. Germline-derived CDR1 and CDR2 are SGHRS and YFSETQ. CDR3 length: 14 amino acids. The CDR3 nucleotides read TGCGCCAGCAGCTTGCCGGGGGGGTTTGGTGAGCGGTTCTTC. This codes for CASSLPGGFGERFF.

This clonotype was picked up many times. This sequence joins TRBV7-2 and TRBJ2-1; D gene unclear. Germline values: CDR1 SGHTA, CDR2 FQGNSA. This CDR3 spans 13 amino acids. V was shortened by 5 bases and J by 0 bases, with 5 bases between the two germline ends. In DNA form, the CDR3 reads TGTGCCAGCAGCCTCGCCTCCTACAATGAGCAGTTCTTC. Its protein is CASSLASYNEQFF.

The V and J genes are TRBV27 and TRBJ2-7, with a possible D match to TRBD1 (6 bases). This CDR3 is 14 amino acids long. The germline CDR1 and CDR2 sequences are MNHEY and SMNVEV (reference sequence). V lost 1 base, J lost 2 bases, and 9 bases lay in between. CDR3 coding DNA: TGTGCCAGCAGTTTATTCAGGGGCGCCTACGAGCAGTACTTC. Translated, it gives CASSLFRGAYEQYF.

This clonotype was observed many times. The gene calls are TRBV20-1 and TRBJ1-1; D is undetermined. Trimming left V 0 bases short and J 1 base short, with 6 bases between. CDR3 size: 13 residues. CDR1 is DFQATT, CDR2 SNEGSKA, per germline (reference sequence). This CDR3 reads CSARDSKNTEAFF. In DNA, the CDR3 is TGCAGTGCTAGAGACTCTAAGAACACTGAAGCTTTCTTT.